This is a list of T cell receptor beta chains from one sample in a study of T cell repertoires in cytomegalovirus infection. TCRdb reprocessed the reads with MiXCR, giving one entry per CDR3 protein. In the table there are fewer than 550,000 distinct CDR3 sequences, approximately 15% of which are singletons. Sequenced input: CD8+ T cells from PBMCs. Receptor source: a human donor in good health (CMV status not recorded). Some clones in this sample may be carry-over from other donors' samples. Both conserved end residues are part of each CDR3. Each record gives: J gene, D gene, clone size, V gene, CDR3 DNA, CDR3 protein. A D gene is named only where the DNA matches it firmly. The listing skips clone size in some rows; elsewhere it reads once, few, many or a size class.

j_call: TRBJ1-2; d_call: .; clone_size: few; v_call: TRBV6-6; cdr3_nt: TGTGCCAGCAGTCCGTCCCAGGCCTATGGCTACACCTTC; cdr3_aa: CASSPSQAYGYTF
j_call: TRBJ2-5; d_call: .; clone_size: .; v_call: TRBV14; cdr3_nt: TGTGCCAGCAACTCGAGAACAGGGCTAGAGACCCAGTACTTC; cdr3_aa: CASNSRTGLETQYF
j_call: TRBJ1-1; d_call: .; clone_size: few; v_call: TRBV19; cdr3_nt: TGTGCCAGTAGTCCTCAGGCCGAGGGGACTGAAGCTTTCTTT; cdr3_aa: CASSPQAEGTEAFF
j_call: TRBJ2-7; d_call: TRBD1; clone_size: few; v_call: TRBV20-1; cdr3_nt: TGCAGTGCCCAACAGGGGGAAACCTACGAGCAGTACTTC; cdr3_aa: CSAQQGETYEQYF
j_call: TRBJ1-5; d_call: .; clone_size: many; v_call: TRBV6-5; cdr3_nt: TGTGCCAGCAGTTACTCGGAGGGGAAGAGGGAGCCCCAGCATTTT; cdr3_aa: CASSYSEGKREPQHF
j_call: TRBJ2-3; d_call: .; clone_size: many; v_call: TRBV11-1; cdr3_nt: TGTGCCAGCAACCCGAAGGGGAGAGCAGATACGCAGTATTTT; cdr3_aa: CASNPKGRADTQYF
j_call: TRBJ2-1; d_call: .; clone_size: many; v_call: TRBV27; cdr3_nt: TGTGCCAGCAGTTTATCAGCAAGCGGGCCGAGCTCCTACAATGAGCAGTTCTTC; cdr3_aa: CASSLSASGPSSYNEQFF
j_call: TRBJ2-7; d_call: TRBD1; clone_size: many; v_call: TRBV7-9; cdr3_nt: TGTGCCAGCAGCGAAGAGTACAGGGGCTACGAGCAGTACTTC; cdr3_aa: CASSEEYRGYEQYF
j_call: TRBJ1-2; d_call: TRBD1; clone_size: few; v_call: TRBV5-1; cdr3_nt: TGCGCCAGCAGCTCAGACAGGGAGACGGTCGGCTACACCTTC; cdr3_aa: CASSSDRETVGYTF
j_call: TRBJ2-5; d_call: .; clone_size: many; v_call: TRBV7-3; cdr3_nt: TGTGCCAGCAGCCCACAGGGCGCCCAAGAGACCCAGTACTTC; cdr3_aa: CASSPQGAQETQYF
j_call: TRBJ2-7; d_call: TRBD2; clone_size: .; v_call: TRBV3-1; cdr3_nt: TGTGCCAGCAGCCAAGAGGGACTAAGGAGCTCCTACGAGCAGTACTTC; cdr3_aa: CASSQEGLRSSYEQYF
j_call: TRBJ2-4; d_call: .; clone_size: few; v_call: TRBV28; cdr3_nt: TGTGCCAGCTTTGGACAGCTATTAGCCAAAAACATTCAGTACTTC; cdr3_aa: CASFGQLLAKNIQYF
j_call: TRBJ1-1; d_call: .; clone_size: many; v_call: TRBV28; cdr3_nt: TGTGCCAGCATCGAGGGCCGGCGGGGGACCATGAACACTGAAGCTTTCTTT; cdr3_aa: CASIEGRRGTMNTEAFF
j_call: TRBJ1-2; d_call: .; clone_size: few; v_call: TRBV27; cdr3_nt: TGTGCCAGCAGCTCTAATCTCGGGGGTCGGGGCTACACCTTC; cdr3_aa: CASSSNLGGRGYTF
j_call: TRBJ1-2; d_call: .; clone_size: .; v_call: TRBV12-3/TRBV12-4; cdr3_nt: TGTGCCAGAAGTTTAGGAGTTGCTAGTGTCTACACCTTC; cdr3_aa: CARSLGVASVYTF
j_call: TRBJ2-2; d_call: TRBD2; clone_size: few; v_call: TRBV27; cdr3_nt: TGTGCCAGCAGTTCCCTTAGCGGGGAGAACACCGGGGAGCTGTTTTTT; cdr3_aa: CASSSLSGENTGELFF
j_call: TRBJ2-7; d_call: TRBD1; clone_size: many; v_call: TRBV6-1; cdr3_nt: TGTGCCAGCAGGGACAGGTTCTACGAGCAGTACTTC; cdr3_aa: CASRDRFYEQYF
j_call: TRBJ2-5; d_call: .; clone_size: few; v_call: TRBV5-6; cdr3_nt: TGTGCCAGCAGAGGGAACTACAGGGAAGAGACCCAGTACTTC; cdr3_aa: CASRGNYREETQYF
j_call: TRBJ2-1; d_call: TRBD2; clone_size: many; v_call: TRBV12-3/TRBV12-4; cdr3_nt: TGTGCCAGCAGCCTGGAGGGGCTAGCGGGGTACAATGAGCAGTTCTTC; cdr3_aa: CASSLEGLAGYNEQFF
j_call: TRBJ2-2; d_call: TRBD1; clone_size: many; v_call: TRBV7-9; cdr3_nt: TGTGCCAGCAGCTCGGGACAGCTGAACACCGGGGAGCTGTTTTTT; cdr3_aa: CASSSGQLNTGELFF
j_call: TRBJ1-4; d_call: .; clone_size: .; v_call: TRBV14; cdr3_nt: TGTGCCAGCAGCCAAGATAACGGGGTCATTAATGAAAAACTGTTTTTT; cdr3_aa: CASSQDNGVINEKLFF
j_call: TRBJ1-5; d_call: TRBD1; clone_size: many; v_call: TRBV10-3; cdr3_nt: TGTGCCATCAGAACAGGGGGAAATCAGCCCCAGCATTTT; cdr3_aa: CAIRTGGNQPQHF
j_call: TRBJ2-1; d_call: .; clone_size: few; v_call: TRBV5-4; cdr3_nt: TGTGCCAGCAGCTTGGCCCACCGGAGGTTGGGATCCTACAATGAGCAGTTCTTC; cdr3_aa: CASSLAHRRLGSYNEQFF
j_call: TRBJ2-7; d_call: .; clone_size: .; v_call: TRBV28; cdr3_nt: TGTGCCAGCAGTTCAAGCGTCCAGGCCGAGCAGTACTTC; cdr3_aa: CASSSSVQAEQYF
j_call: TRBJ2-7; d_call: TRBD2; clone_size: few; v_call: TRBV6-1; cdr3_nt: TGTGCCAGCAGGGAACTAGCGGGAGGGTACTACGAGCAGTACTTC; cdr3_aa: CASRELAGGYYEQYF
j_call: TRBJ1-1; d_call: .; clone_size: few; v_call: TRBV6-5; cdr3_nt: TGTGCCAGCAGTTACTCGCGCGGTCCCGATGAAGCTTTCTTT; cdr3_aa: CASSYSRGPDEAFF
j_call: TRBJ2-7; d_call: .; clone_size: few; v_call: TRBV11-2; cdr3_nt: TGTGCCAGCAGCTTCGCCGGCGAACTGTACGAGCAGTACTTC; cdr3_aa: CASSFAGELYEQYF
j_call: TRBJ2-7; d_call: .; clone_size: .; v_call: TRBV19; cdr3_nt: TGTGCCAGTAGTTTAGGGTCGGCCGAAGACTACGAGCAGTACTTC; cdr3_aa: CASSLGSAEDYEQYF
j_call: TRBJ2-7; d_call: .; clone_size: .; v_call: TRBV19; cdr3_nt: TGTGCCAGTTCAGTGTCCGGGGAGCAGTACTTC; cdr3_aa: CASSVSGEQYF
j_call: TRBJ2-5; d_call: TRBD2; clone_size: few; v_call: TRBV7-9; cdr3_nt: TGTGCCAGCAGTAGGGATAGCGGGGGTGAGACCCAGTACTTC; cdr3_aa: CASSRDSGGETQYF
j_call: TRBJ1-4; d_call: .; clone_size: many; v_call: TRBV7-6; cdr3_nt: TGTGCCAGCAGCTCCCGGGGGGGTAGCGCTAATGAAAAACTGTTTTTT; cdr3_aa: CASSSRGGSANEKLFF
j_call: TRBJ2-1; d_call: .; clone_size: .; v_call: TRBV27; cdr3_nt: TGTGCCAGCAGTTTATCGGTCCCTAGCTCCTACAATGAGCAGTTCTTC; cdr3_aa: CASSLSVPSSYNEQFF
j_call: TRBJ2-2; d_call: TRBD1; clone_size: many; v_call: TRBV5-1; cdr3_nt: TGCGCCAGCTCTGGACAGGGGAACACCGGGGAGCTGTTTTTT; cdr3_aa: CASSGQGNTGELFF
j_call: TRBJ2-6; d_call: .; clone_size: few; v_call: TRBV7-6; cdr3_nt: TGTGCCAGCAGTCCAACCCAGGGGTTCGGGGCCAACGTCCTGACTTTC; cdr3_aa: CASSPTQGFGANVLTF
j_call: TRBJ1-2; d_call: .; clone_size: many; v_call: TRBV7-3; cdr3_nt: TGTGCCAGCAGCCCCCAAGGGGGACTCCGTGGCTACACCTTC; cdr3_aa: CASSPQGGLRGYTF
j_call: TRBJ2-6; d_call: .; clone_size: many; v_call: TRBV7-8; cdr3_nt: TGTGCCAGCAGCTTAGAAACGGGGCTATGGCCTGGGGCCAACGTCCTGACTTTC; cdr3_aa: CASSLETGLWPGANVLTF
j_call: TRBJ1-5; d_call: .; clone_size: many; v_call: TRBV19; cdr3_nt: TGTGCCAGTAGTAGCCCCGTAGAGGGAAATCAGCCCCAGCATTTT; cdr3_aa: CASSSPVEGNQPQHF
j_call: TRBJ2-7; d_call: TRBD2; clone_size: many; v_call: TRBV4-1; cdr3_nt: TGCGCCAGCAGCCAAGCCCCGCTTGGACTAGCGGCCTACGAGCAGTACTTC; cdr3_aa: CASSQAPLGLAAYEQYF
j_call: TRBJ2-3; d_call: TRBD2; clone_size: .; v_call: TRBV5-1; cdr3_nt: TGCGCCAGCAGCTCCCGGGGAGCGGGGGGGCAAGTGCGGGGCACAGATACGCAGTATTTT; cdr3_aa: CASSSRGAGGQVRGTDTQYF
j_call: TRBJ1-6; d_call: .; clone_size: few; v_call: TRBV27; cdr3_nt: TGTGCCAGCAGTGGGGACCGAGCGAGGAGACCCCTCCACTTT; cdr3_aa: CASSGDRARRPLHF
j_call: TRBJ1-5; d_call: .; clone_size: .; v_call: TRBV28; cdr3_nt: TGTGCCAGCAGTTTGCGACAGTTCAATCAGCCCCAGCATTTT; cdr3_aa: CASSLRQFNQPQHF
j_call: TRBJ2-7; d_call: .; clone_size: .; v_call: TRBV4-2; cdr3_nt: TGTGCCAGCAGCCAAGATCAGGGCGAGCAGTACTTC; cdr3_aa: CASSQDQGEQYF
j_call: TRBJ2-1; d_call: .; clone_size: .; v_call: TRBV6-1; cdr3_nt: TGTGCCAGCACGGGGGCTACAGGGAGATCCTACAATGAGCAGTTCTTC; cdr3_aa: CASTGATGRSYNEQFF
j_call: TRBJ2-1; d_call: TRBD2; clone_size: few; v_call: TRBV9; cdr3_nt: TGTGCCAGCAGCGTAAGGGGGACTAGCGGGAGGCCATACAATGAGCAGTTCTTC; cdr3_aa: CASSVRGTSGRPYNEQFF
j_call: TRBJ1-1; d_call: TRBD1; clone_size: .; v_call: TRBV19; cdr3_nt: TGTGCCAGTAGTATCTGGAGCGGGACAGGGTTTACTGAAGCTTTCTTT; cdr3_aa: CASSIWSGTGFTEAFF
j_call: TRBJ1-1; d_call: TRBD1; clone_size: .; v_call: TRBV6-5; cdr3_nt: TGTGCCAGCAGTTACGGGACAGATGAAGCTTTCTTT; cdr3_aa: CASSYGTDEAFF
j_call: TRBJ1-2; d_call: .; clone_size: few; v_call: TRBV12-5; cdr3_nt: TGTGCTAGTGGTACCTCCCAGACCGCAGTCTATGGCTACACCTTC; cdr3_aa: CASGTSQTAVYGYTF
j_call: TRBJ1-2; d_call: .; clone_size: few; v_call: TRBV29-1; cdr3_nt: TGCAGCGTTCCCCCGGCCCAGTGGGGGTATGGCTACACCTTC; cdr3_aa: CSVPPAQWGYGYTF
j_call: TRBJ2-1; d_call: .; clone_size: few; v_call: TRBV5-6; cdr3_nt: TGTGCCAGCAGTTCGGGACTCCCCGGGGAGCAGTTCTTC; cdr3_aa: CASSSGLPGEQFF
j_call: TRBJ1-2; d_call: .; clone_size: .; v_call: TRBV28; cdr3_nt: TGTGCCACCATGATGACTCCTGGGACCGGCTATGGCTACACCTTC; cdr3_aa: CATMMTPGTGYGYTF